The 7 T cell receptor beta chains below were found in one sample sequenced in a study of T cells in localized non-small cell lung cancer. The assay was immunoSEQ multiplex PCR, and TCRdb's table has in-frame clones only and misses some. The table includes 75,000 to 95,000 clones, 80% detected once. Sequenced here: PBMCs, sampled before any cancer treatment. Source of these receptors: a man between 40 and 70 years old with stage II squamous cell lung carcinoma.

The CDR3 DNA reads as TGTGCCAGCAGCTACTCCCTGGGACAGGGGGCCACAGATACGCAGTATTTT. Protein sequence: CASSYSLGQGATDTQYF. The V gene is TRBV9, the J gene TRBJ2-3; 12 bases match TRBD1. The V gene's germline CDR1 is SGDLS and CDR2 YYNGEE. With 4 bases clipped from V and 2 bases from J, the junction kept 8 bases outside the gene matches. The CDR3 contains 17 residues.

The CDR3 nucleotides are TGTGCCAGCAGCTTAGGGGTTACCTACAATGAGCAGTTCTTC. Translating it yields CASSLGVTYNEQFF. This sequence joins TRBV5-6 and TRBJ2-1; maybe TRBD1 (5 bases). The CDR3 totals 14 residues. V lost 2 bases and J lost 2, with 8 bases in between. From germline, CDR1 is SGHDT and CDR2 YYEEEE.

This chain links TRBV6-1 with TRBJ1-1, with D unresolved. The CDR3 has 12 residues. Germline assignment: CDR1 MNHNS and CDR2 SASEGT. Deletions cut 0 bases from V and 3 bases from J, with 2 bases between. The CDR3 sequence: CASSEAYTEAFF. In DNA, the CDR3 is TGTGCCAGCAGTGAAGCCTACACTGAAGCTTTCTTT.

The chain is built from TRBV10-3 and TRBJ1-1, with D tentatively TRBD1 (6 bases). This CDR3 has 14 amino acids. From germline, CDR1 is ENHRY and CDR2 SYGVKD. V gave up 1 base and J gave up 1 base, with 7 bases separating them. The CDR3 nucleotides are TGTGCCATCAGTGAGTTACAGGGGAACACTGAAGCTTTCTTT. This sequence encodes CAISELQGNTEAFF.

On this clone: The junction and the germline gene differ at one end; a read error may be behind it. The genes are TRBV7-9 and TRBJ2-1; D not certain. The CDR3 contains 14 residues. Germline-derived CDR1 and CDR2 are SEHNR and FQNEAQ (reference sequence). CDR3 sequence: CANSLVWRDNEQFF. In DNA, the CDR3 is TGTGCCAACAGCTTAGTTTGGCGAGACAATGAGCAGTTCTTC.

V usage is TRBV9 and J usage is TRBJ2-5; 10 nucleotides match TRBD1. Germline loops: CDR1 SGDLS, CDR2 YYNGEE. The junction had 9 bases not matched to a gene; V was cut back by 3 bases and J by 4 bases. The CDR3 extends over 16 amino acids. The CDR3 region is CASSARQGARRETQYF. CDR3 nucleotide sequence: TGTGCCAGCAGCGCCAGACAGGGGGCCCGGCGAGAGACCCAGTACTTC.

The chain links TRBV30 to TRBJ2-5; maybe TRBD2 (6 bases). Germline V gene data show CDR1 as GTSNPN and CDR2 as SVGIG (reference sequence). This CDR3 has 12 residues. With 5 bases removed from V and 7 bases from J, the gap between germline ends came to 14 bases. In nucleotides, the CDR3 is TGTGCCTGGGGCGGGATCGAAGGGACCCAGTACTTC. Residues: CAWGGIEGTQYF.